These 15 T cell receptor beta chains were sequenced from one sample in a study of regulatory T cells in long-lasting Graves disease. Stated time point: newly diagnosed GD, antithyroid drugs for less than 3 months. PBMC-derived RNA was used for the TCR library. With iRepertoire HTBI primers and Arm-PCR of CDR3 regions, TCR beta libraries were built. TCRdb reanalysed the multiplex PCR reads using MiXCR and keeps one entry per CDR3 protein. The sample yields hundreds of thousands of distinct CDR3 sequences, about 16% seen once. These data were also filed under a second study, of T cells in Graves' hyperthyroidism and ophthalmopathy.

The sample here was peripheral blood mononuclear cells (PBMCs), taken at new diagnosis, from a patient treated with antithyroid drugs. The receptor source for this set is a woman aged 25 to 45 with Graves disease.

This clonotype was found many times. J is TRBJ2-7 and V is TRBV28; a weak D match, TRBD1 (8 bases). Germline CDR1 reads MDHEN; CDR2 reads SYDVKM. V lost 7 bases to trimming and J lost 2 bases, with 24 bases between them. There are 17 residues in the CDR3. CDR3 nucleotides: TGTGCCAGCAAATCCGGGGGGCGGACAGGGACCCCCTACGAGCAGTACTTC. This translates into CASKSGGRTGTPYEQYF.

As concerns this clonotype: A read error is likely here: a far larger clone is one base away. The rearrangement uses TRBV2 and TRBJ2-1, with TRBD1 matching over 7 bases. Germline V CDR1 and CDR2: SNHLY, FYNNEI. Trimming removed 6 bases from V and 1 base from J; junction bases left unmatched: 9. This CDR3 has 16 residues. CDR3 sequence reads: CASSRIAGGSYNEQFF. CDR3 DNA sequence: TGTGCCAGCAGCCGTATAGCAGGGGGTTCCTACAATGAGCAGTTCTTC.

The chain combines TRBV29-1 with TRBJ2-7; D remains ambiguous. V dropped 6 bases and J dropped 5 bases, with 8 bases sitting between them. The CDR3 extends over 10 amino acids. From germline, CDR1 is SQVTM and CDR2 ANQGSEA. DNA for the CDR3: TGCAGCGTGCCTGGCCACGAGCAGTACTTC. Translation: CSVPGHEQYF.

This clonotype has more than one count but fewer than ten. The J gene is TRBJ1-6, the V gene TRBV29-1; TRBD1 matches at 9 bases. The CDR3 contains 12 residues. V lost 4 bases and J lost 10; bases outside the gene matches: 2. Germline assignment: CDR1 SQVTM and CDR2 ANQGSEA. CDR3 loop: CSVGTGVSPLHF. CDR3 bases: TGCAGCGTTGGGACAGGGGTCTCACCCCTCCACTTT.

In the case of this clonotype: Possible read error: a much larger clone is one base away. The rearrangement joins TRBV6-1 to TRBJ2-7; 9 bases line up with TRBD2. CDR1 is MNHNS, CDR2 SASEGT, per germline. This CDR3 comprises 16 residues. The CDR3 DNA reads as TGTACCACCGAGACTCCTTTTAGCGGGAGACCCTACGAGCAGTACTTC. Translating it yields CTTETPFSGRPYEQYF.

The CDR3 DNA follows: TGTGCCAGCAGTGTTCCCTGGGAGCAGTACTTC. Its protein is CASSVPWEQYF. The rearrangement links TRBV6-1 to TRBJ2-7, with D hard to call. Per germline, CDR1 MNHNS and CDR2 SASEGT. Trimming removed 4 bases from V and 7 bases from J, with 8 bases in between. The CDR3 is made up of 11 amino acids.

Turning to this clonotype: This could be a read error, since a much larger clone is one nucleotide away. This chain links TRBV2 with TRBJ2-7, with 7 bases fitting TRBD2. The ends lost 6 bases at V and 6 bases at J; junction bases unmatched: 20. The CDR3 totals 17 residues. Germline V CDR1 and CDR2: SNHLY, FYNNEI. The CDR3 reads CASSKTSSGPKTGEQYF. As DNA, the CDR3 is TGTGCCAGCAGCAAAACTTCTAGCGGACCAAAGACCGGCGAGCAGTACTTC.

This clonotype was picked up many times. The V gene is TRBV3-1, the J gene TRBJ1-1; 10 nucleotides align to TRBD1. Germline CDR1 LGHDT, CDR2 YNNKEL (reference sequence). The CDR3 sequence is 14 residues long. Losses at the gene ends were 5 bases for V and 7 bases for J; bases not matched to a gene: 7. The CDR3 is CASSFDRGRSEAFF. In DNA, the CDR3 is TGTGCCAGCAGCTTTGACAGGGGGCGAAGTGAAGCTTTCTTT.

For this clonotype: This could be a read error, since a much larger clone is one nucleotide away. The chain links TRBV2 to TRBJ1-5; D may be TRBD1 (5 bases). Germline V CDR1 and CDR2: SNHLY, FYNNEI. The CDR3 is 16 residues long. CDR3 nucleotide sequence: TGTGCCAGCAGTGAGGGCAGGGCCCCTGGCAATAAGCCCCAGCATTTT. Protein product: CASSEGRAPGNKPQHF.

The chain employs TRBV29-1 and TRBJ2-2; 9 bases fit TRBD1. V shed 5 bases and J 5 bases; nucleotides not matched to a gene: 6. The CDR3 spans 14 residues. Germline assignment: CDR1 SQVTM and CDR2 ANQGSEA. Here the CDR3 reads CSVRGQGLTGELFF. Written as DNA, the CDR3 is TGCAGCGTTCGAGGACAGGGGTTGACCGGGGAGCTGTTTTTT.

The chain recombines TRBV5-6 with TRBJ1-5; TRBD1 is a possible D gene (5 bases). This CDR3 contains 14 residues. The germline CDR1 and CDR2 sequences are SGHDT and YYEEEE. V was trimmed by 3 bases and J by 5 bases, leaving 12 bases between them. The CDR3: CASSSESGDQPQHF. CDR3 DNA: TGTGCCAGCAGCTCCGAATCGGGGGATCAGCCCCAGCATTTT.

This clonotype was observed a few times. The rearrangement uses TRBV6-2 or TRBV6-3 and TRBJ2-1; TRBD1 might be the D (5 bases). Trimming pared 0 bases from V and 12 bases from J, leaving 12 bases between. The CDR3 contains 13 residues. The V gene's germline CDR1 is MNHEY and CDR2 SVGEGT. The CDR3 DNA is TGTGCCAGCAGTTACTCGACAGACACGGGGCAGTTCTTC. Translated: CASSYSTDTGQFF.

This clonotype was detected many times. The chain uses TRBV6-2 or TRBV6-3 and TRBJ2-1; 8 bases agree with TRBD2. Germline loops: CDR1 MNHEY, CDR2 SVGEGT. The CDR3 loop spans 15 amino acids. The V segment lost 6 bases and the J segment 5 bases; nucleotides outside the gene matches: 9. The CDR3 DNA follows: TGTGCCAGCAGAGAAACCGGGACTAGAAACAATGAGCAGTTCTTC. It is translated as CASRETGTRNNEQFF.

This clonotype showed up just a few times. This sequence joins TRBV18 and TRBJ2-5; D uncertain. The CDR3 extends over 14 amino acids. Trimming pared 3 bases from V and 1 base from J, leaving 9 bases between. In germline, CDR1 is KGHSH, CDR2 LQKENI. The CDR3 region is CASSPVAAQETQYF. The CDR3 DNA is TGTGCCAGCTCACCGGTAGCCGCCCAAGAGACCCAGTACTTC.

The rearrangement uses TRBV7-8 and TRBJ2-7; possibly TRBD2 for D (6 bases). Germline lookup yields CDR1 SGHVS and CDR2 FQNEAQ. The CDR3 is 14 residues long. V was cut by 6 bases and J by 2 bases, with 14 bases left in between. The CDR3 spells CASSQEAGTYEQYF. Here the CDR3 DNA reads TGTGCCAGCAGTCAGGAGGCGGGAACCTACGAGCAGTACTTC.